Included here is one TCR beta chain sequence, with context. The same CDR3 is also encoded by other DNA sequences in this sample. TCRdb's copy holds only in-frame clones and misses some; the assay was immunoSEQ multiplex PCR. The repertoire holds about 180,000 clones, with approximately 84% as singletons. The record originates from a study of blood T cell repertoires in COVID-19. The CDR3 runs to 12 residues. Germline assignment: CDR1 SNHLY and CDR2 FYNNEI. Deletions cut 4 bases from V and 4 bases from J, with 7 bases between. The sequence was obtained from a woman in her forties or fifties with COVID-19, enrolled during active disease. The rearrangement uses TRBV2 and TRBJ1-2, with D perhaps TRBD1 (6 bases). Sample: peripheral blood. CDR3: CASSGRGYGYTF. The CDR3 DNA is TGTGCCAGCAGTGGCAGGGGCTATGGCTACACCTTC.